These T cell receptor beta chains were read from a single sample in a study of cytomegalovirus exposure and HLA in healthy donors. Clones were read by immunoSEQ multiplex PCR, and TCRdb kept only the in-frame ones, dropping some. The sample shows about 40,000 clones, and under 2% sits with its ten largest clones. Specimen: PBMCs. The origin of the receptors is a woman under 40 in good health and CMV-seronegative. CDR3s include the opening cysteine and the closing phenylalanine or tryptophan. A D gene is named only where the DNA matches it firmly.

CDR3 protein | CDR3 DNA | J gene | D gene | V gene
CASSPGTGGYEQYF | TGTGCCAGCTCACCAGGGACAGGGGGTTACGAGCAGTACTTC | TRBJ2-7 | TRBD1 | TRBV18
CASSEGLAKIDNEQFF | TGCGCCAGCAGTGAGGGACTAGCGAAGATCGACAATGAGCAGTTCTTC | TRBJ2-1 | TRBD2 | TRBV10-1
CASRTQGINYGYTF | TGTGCCAGCAGAACTCAGGGTATTAACTATGGCTACACCTTC | TRBJ1-2 | NA | TRBV6-5
CASSPRVDNEQFF | TGTGCCAGCTCACCACGAGTAGACAATGAGCAGTTCTTC | TRBJ2-1 | NA | TRBV18
CASSQDLAGQLSSYEQYF | TGCGCCAGCAGCCAAGATTTAGCCGGTCAGTTAAGCTCCTACGAGCAGTACTTC | TRBJ2-7 | NA | TRBV4-3
CASSPTPLSSRYYNEQFF | TGCGCCAGCAGTCCGACCCCCCTCTCTAGCCGCTACTACAATGAGCAGTTCTTC | TRBJ2-1 | NA | TRBV5-1
CSAGQARNEQFF | TGCAGCGCGGGACAGGCCCGGAATGAGCAGTTCTTC | TRBJ2-1 | TRBD1 | TRBV29-1
CASSLGRSGSSYEQYF | TGTGCCAGCAGCTTAGGGCGAAGCGGAAGCTCCTACGAGCAGTACTTC | TRBJ2-7 | NA | TRBV7-9
CASSLGSYRGGTEAFF | TGTGCCAGCAGCTTGGGGAGCTACAGGGGTGGCACTGAAGCTTTCTTT | TRBJ1-1 | TRBD1 | TRBV5-4
CASSRRDRALTANEQFF | TGTGCCAGCTCACGCAGGGACAGGGCGTTGACGGCTAATGAGCAGTTCTTC | TRBJ2-1 | TRBD1 | TRBV18
CASSIAAAGLYEQYF | TGTGCCAGTAGTATAGCAGCCGCGGGACTTTACGAGCAGTACTTC | TRBJ2-7 | NA | TRBV19
CASLGRNTEAFF | TGTGCCAGCCTTGGTAGGAACACTGAAGCTTTCTTT | TRBJ1-1 | NA | TRBV7-9
CASSSGLAPTGGYNEQFF | TGTGCCAGCAGCTCGGGACTAGCCCCAACGGGGGGCTACAATGAGCAGTTCTTC | TRBJ2-1 | TRBD2 | TRBV7-9
CAWSLRLAGGLSEQFF | TGTGCCTGGAGTCTTAGACTAGCGGGAGGCCTCAGTGAGCAGTTCTTC | TRBJ2-1 | TRBD2 | TRBV30
CASSFTDRGNTIYF | TGTGCCAGCAGTTTTACCGACAGGGGAAACACCATATATTTT | TRBJ1-3 | NA | TRBV28
CASGTGGYNTEAFF | TGCGCCAGCGGGACAGGGGGCTATAACACTGAAGCTTTCTTT | TRBJ1-1 | TRBD1 | TRBV5-1
CASRGLAGVTGELFF | TGTGCCAGCAGGGGACTAGCGGGAGTAACCGGGGAGCTGTTTTTT | TRBJ2-2 | TRBD2 | TRBV7-9
CASSLAASTYEQYF | TGTGCCAGCAGCTTAGCAGCGAGTACCTACGAGCAGTACTTC | TRBJ2-7 | NA | TRBV7-8
CASSQGIATSGRNRGEQYF | TGCGCCAGCAGCCAGGGTATTGCGACTAGCGGGAGGAATCGTGGCGAGCAGTACTTC | TRBJ2-7 | TRBD2 | TRBV4-1
CASSSTGGSGANVLTF | TGTGCCAGCAGCTCGACAGGGGGTTCTGGGGCCAACGTCCTGACTTTC | TRBJ2-6 | TRBD1 | TRBV5-4
CASSQGEEGFFWEQYF | TGTGCCAGCAGCCAAGGCGAGGAGGGATTTTTTTGGGAGCAGTACTTC | TRBJ2-7 | NA | TRBV4-2
CASSLSSLNTEAFF | TGTGCCAGCAGCTTATCCAGTTTGAACACTGAAGCTTTCTTT | TRBJ1-1 | NA | TRBV11-3
CASSRTSVRWTDTQYF | TGTGCCAGCAGTCGAACTAGCGTACGTTGGACAGATACGCAGTATTTT | TRBJ2-3 | TRBD2 | TRBV27
CASSVHRGGNTIYF | TGTGCCAGCAGCGTCCACAGGGGTGGAAACACCATATATTTT | TRBJ1-3 | TRBD1 | TRBV7-2
CAWSLDRGSYNEQFF | TGTGCCTGGAGTCTAGACCGAGGATCCTACAATGAGCAGTTCTTC | TRBJ2-1 | NA | TRBV30
CASSYRVRSPDTQYF | TGTGCCAGCAGCTACCGCGTTCGCTCGCCAGATACGCAGTATTTT | TRBJ2-3 | NA | TRBV7-6
CASSQRSGSSGEQYF | TGCGCCAGCAGCCAACGAAGCGGGAGCTCTGGAGAGCAGTACTTC | TRBJ2-5 | TRBD2 | TRBV4-1
CASKREVVTEAFF | TGTGCCAGCAAAAGGGAGGTGGTTACTGAAGCTTTCTTT | TRBJ1-1 | NA | TRBV6-6
CASHGGGQDTQYF | TGTGCCAGCCACGGGGGAGGCCAAGATACGCAGTATTTT | TRBJ2-3 | NA | TRBV5-6
CAVTGKYEQYF | TGTGCCGTCACAGGGAAATACGAGCAGTACTTC | TRBJ2-7 | NA | TRBV2
CASSLIRGEQFF | TGTGCCAGCAGCTTAATACGGGGGGAGCAGTTCTTC | TRBJ2-1 | NA | TRBV7-3
CAWSVVVHEQYF | TGTGCCTGGAGTGTAGTAGTGCACGAGCAGTACTTC | TRBJ2-7 | NA | TRBV30
CASSPGQGTYNEQFF | TGCGCCAGCAGCCCCGGACAGGGGACCTACAATGAGCAGTTCTTC | TRBJ2-1 | TRBD1 | TRBV5-1
CSVESLVGYEQFF | TGCAGCGTTGAGAGTCTAGTGGGTTATGAGCAGTTCTTC | TRBJ2-1 | NA | TRBV29-1
CATSTNRDTGELFF | TGTGCCACCAGCACGAACCGAGACACCGGGGAGCTGTTTTTT | TRBJ2-2 | NA | TRBV15
CASSYISGYHGYTF | TGTGCCAGCAGTTACATATCGGGGTATCATGGCTACACCTTC | TRBJ1-2 | NA | TRBV6-6
CASSLPRTRRARAYEQFF | TGCGCCAGCAGCTTGCCCCGGACAAGACGGGCCCGAGCATATGAGCAGTTCTTC | TRBJ2-1 | NA | TRBV5-1
CASCKTSGLNEQFF | TGTGCCAGCTGTAAGACTAGCGGATTAAATGAGCAGTTCTTC | TRBJ2-1 | TRBD2 | TRBV2
CASSGQGSRQPQHF | TGTGCCAGCAGCGGACAGGGGTCCAGGCAGCCCCAGCATTTT | TRBJ1-5 | TRBD1 | TRBV6-1
CASSPSRDRTSNQPQHF | TGTGCCAGCTCACCTTCCCGGGACAGGACTAGCAATCAGCCCCAGCATTTT | TRBJ1-5 | TRBD1 | TRBV18
CAWRATDGGGYEQYF | TGTGCCTGGAGAGCTACGGACGGGGGGGGCTACGAGCAGTACTTC | TRBJ2-7 | TRBD2 | TRBV30
CASSQAGPSYNEQFF | TGTGCCAGCAGTCAAGCGGGTCCTTCCTACAATGAGCAGTTCTTC | TRBJ2-1 | NA | TRBV28